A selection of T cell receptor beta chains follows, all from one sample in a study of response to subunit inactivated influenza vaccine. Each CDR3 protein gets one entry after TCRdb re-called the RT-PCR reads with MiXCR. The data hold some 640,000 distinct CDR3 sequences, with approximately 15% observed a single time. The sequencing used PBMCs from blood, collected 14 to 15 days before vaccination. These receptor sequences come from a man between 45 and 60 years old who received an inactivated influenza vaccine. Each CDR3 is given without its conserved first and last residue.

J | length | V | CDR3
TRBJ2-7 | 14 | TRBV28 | ASSALTGHQSYEQY
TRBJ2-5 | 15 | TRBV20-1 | SARDNGLAGPRKTQY
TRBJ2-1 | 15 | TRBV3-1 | ASSQGPSGRASNEQF
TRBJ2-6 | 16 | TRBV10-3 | AISVRGTGGTGANVLT
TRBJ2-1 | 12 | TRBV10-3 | AISEQGQDNEQF
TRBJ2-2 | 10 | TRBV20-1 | SALTHSGELF
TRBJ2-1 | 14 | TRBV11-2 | ASSLVVAGAYNEQF
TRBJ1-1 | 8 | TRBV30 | ASGRREAF
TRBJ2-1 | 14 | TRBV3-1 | ASSQDRGGDYNEQF
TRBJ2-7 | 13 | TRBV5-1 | ASSSTTGGLYEQY
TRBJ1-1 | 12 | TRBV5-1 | ASSALPAGGEAF
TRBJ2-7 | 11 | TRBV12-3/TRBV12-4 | ASSLAVGGEQY
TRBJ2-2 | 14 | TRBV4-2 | ASSPTVSSNTGELF
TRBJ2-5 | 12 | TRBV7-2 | ASSTGLAQETQY
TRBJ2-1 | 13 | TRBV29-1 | SVGLPGQVYNEQF
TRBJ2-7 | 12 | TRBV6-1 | ASHNEGLPYEQY
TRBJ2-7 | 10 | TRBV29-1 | SVGPVRAEQY
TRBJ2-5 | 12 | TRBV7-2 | ASSPGGAVQTQY
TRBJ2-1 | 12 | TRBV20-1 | SARVPGTTHEQF
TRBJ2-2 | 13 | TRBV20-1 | SARLAGGRTGELF
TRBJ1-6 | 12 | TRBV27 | ASSSRGRNSPLH
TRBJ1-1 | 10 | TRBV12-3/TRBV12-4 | ASSLPGTRAF
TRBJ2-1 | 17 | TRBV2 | AISYHAGIAGGRYNEQF
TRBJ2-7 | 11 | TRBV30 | AFDRGLTYEQY
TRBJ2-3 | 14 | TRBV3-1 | ASSQSLGQGSDTQY
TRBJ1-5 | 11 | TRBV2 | ASSGESNQPQH
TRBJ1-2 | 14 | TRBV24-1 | ATSDWTGTGGYGYT
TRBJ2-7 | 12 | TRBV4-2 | ASSHSGGAHEQY
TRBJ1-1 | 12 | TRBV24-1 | ATSPTTLNTEAF
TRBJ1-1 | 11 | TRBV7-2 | ASSLAFVTRAF
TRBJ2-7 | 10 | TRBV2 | ASSGLSGEQY
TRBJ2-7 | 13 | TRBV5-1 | ASSLGGTGAYEQY
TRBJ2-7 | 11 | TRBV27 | ASSFAVAVEQY
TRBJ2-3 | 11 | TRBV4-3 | ASSQSGTDTQY
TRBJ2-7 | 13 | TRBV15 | ATAKELTGSYEQY